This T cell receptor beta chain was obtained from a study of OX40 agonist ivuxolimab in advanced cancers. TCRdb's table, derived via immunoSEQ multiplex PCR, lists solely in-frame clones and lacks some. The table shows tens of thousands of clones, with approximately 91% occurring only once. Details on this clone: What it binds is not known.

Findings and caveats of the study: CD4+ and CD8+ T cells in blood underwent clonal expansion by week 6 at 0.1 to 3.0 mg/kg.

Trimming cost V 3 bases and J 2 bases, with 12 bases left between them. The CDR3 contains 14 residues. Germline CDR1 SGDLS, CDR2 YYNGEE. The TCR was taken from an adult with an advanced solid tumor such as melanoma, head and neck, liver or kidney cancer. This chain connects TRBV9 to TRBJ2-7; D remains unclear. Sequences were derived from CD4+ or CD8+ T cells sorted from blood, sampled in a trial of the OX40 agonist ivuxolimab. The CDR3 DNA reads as TGTGCCAGCAGCGAACCGGGCCGCCCCTACGAGCAGTACTTC. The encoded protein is CASSEPGRPYEQYF.